This entry concerns a single T cell receptor (beta chain). This specimen comes from a study of blood T cell repertoires in COVID-19. TCRdb keeps only in-frame clones here, not all; method: immunoSEQ multiplex PCR. The sample includes 270,000 or so clones, approximately 86% of them seen just once. Trimming pared 5 bases from V and 3 bases from J, leaving 13 bases between. Germline CDR1 is LNHDA and CDR2 is SQIVND (reference sequence). This CDR3 is built from 15 residues. The TCR was taken from a man between 40 and 49 years old with active or convalescent COVID-19. The gene calls are TRBV19 and TRBJ1-4, with a tentative D call TRBD1 (6 bases). The source material was peripheral blood. CDR3 sequence: CASSFMTGANEKLFF. The CDR3 coding sequence is TGTGCCAGTAGTTTCATGACAGGTGCTAATGAAAAACTGTTTTTT.